A selection of T cell receptor beta chains follows, all from one sample in a study of blood T cell repertoires in COVID-19. Only in-frame clones appear in the TCRdb table, and some are missing; sequencing was by immunoSEQ multiplex PCR. This sample carries 150,000 to 200,000 clones, about 89% of them seen once, and the ten largest clones take under 2%. The material sequenced was peripheral blood. The receptor set was obtained from a man between 18 and 29 years old who had recovered from COVID-19. Both conserved end residues are part of each CDR3. The order of the fields is V gene, D gene, J gene, clone size, CDR3 DNA, CDR3 protein. A D gene is named only where the DNA matches it firmly. Size is omitted from some rows. Given values are once, few, many or a class for expanded clones.

>TRBV25-1|.|TRBJ2-2|.
TGTGCCAGCAGTCGCCAGGGGGAGCTGTTTTTT
CASSRQGELFF
>TRBV2|TRBD2|TRBJ2-7|.
TGTGCCAGCAGTGCCCTCCGCGGGAGATACTACGAGCAGTACTTC
CASSALRGRYYEQYF
>TRBV9|.|TRBJ2-2|.
TGTGCCAGCAACCGCGATATTACCGGGGAGCTGTTTTTT
CASNRDITGELFF
>TRBV11-2|TRBD1|TRBJ1-1|.
TGTGCCAGCAGCTCGGGCTGGGACAGGGTGAACACTGAAGCTTTCTTT
CASSSGWDRVNTEAFF
>TRBV29-1|.|TRBJ1-2|.
TGCAGCGTTTCGAGGTCTCCTAACTATGGCTACACCTTC
CSVSRSPNYGYTF
>TRBV18|TRBD2|TRBJ2-1|.
TGTGCCAGCTCACCGTATACTAGCGGGAGCAATGAGCAGTTCTTC
CASSPYTSGSNEQFF
>TRBV19|TRBD2|TRBJ2-5|.
TGTGCCAGTAGTATGAGGCGGGAGTTAGAGACCCAGTACTTC
CASSMRRELETQYF
>TRBV3-1/TRBV3-2|.|TRBJ1-2|.
TGTGCCAGCAGCCAAAACAGGGTCTACCACACCTTC
CASSQNRVYHTF
>TRBV6-2/TRBV6-3|.|TRBJ1-5|.
TGTGCCAGCAGCTCAGGGGAAAGGGGCCTTCGGAGCAATCAGCCCCAGCATTTT
CASSSGERGLRSNQPQHF
>TRBV19|TRBD1|TRBJ2-7|.
TGTGCCAGTAGTCTTGGGACAGGGTGGCGCGAGCAGTACTTC
CASSLGTGWREQYF
>TRBV4-1|.|TRBJ1-1|.
TGCGCCAGCAGCCAAGTCCTTTTGAACACTGAAGCTTTCTTT
CASSQVLLNTEAFF
>TRBV7-2|.|TRBJ2-1|.
TGTGCCAGCAGCACGCGCTACAGTTACAATGAGCAGTTCTTC
CASSTRYSYNEQFF
>TRBV2|.|TRBJ2-1|.
TGTGCCAGCAGTGAGGGCGTGGGGCAGCAGTTCTTC
CASSEGVGQQFF
>TRBV24-1|TRBD1|TRBJ1-5|.
TGTGCCACCAGTGACTCAAGGACAGGGGATCAGCCCCAGCATTTT
CATSDSRTGDQPQHF
>TRBV9|.|TRBJ1-1|.
TGTGCCAGCAGCGTAGGGATGGGCTGGGACACTGAAGCTTTCTTT
CASSVGMGWDTEAFF
>TRBV4-1|TRBD1|TRBJ2-7|.
TGCGCCAGCAGCGTAAATCCAGGACAGGCCGGCGAGCAGTACTTC
CASSVNPGQAGEQYF
>TRBV13|.|TRBJ1-6|.
TGTGCCAGCAGCTTAGAGGGGTCCAATTCACCCCTCCACTTT
CASSLEGSNSPLHF
>TRBV7-9|.|TRBJ2-7|.
TGTGCCAGCAGCTTCCCAGCGGACCCTTCCGAGCAGTACTTC
CASSFPADPSEQYF
>TRBV9|.|TRBJ2-7|once
TGTGCCAGCAGCCCACGGACGGACAGTTCCTTTTACGAGCAGTACTTC
CASSPRTDSSFYEQYF
>TRBV7-9|.|TRBJ2-2|.
TGTGCCAGCAGACCAGGGACCGGGGAGCTGTTTTTT
CASRPGTGELFF
>TRBV5-1|TRBD2|TRBJ2-7|.
TGCGTCAGCAGCATGAGAACGGGACTAGGTGAGCAGTACTTC
CVSSMRTGLGEQYF
>TRBV7-9|TRBD2|TRBJ2-7|.
TGTGCCAGCAGCCCTACTAGCGGGACCTACGAGCAGTACTTC
CASSPTSGTYEQYF
>TRBV6-4|.|TRBJ2-3|.
TGTGCCAGCAGTGACTCCAGTGGGGCAGCCGATACGCAGTATTTT
CASSDSSGAADTQYF
>TRBV27|.|TRBJ2-1|few
TGTGCCAGCAGCCGTTCTGGGGCTAGCGTGAATGAGCAGTTCTTC
CASSRSGASVNEQFF
>TRBV5-1|.|TRBJ2-2|.
TGCGCCAGCAGCTTAGGAACAGGGAGTGGACCCGGGGAGCTGTTTTTT
CASSLGTGSGPGELFF
>TRBV18|.|TRBJ1-1|.
TGTGCCAGCTCACTCGGCACTGAAGCTTTCTTT
CASSLGTEAFF
>TRBV10-3|.|TRBJ2-7|.
TGTGCCATCAGTGGGGCTGTGCCAGGGTTGTCCTACGAGCAGTACTTC
CAISGAVPGLSYEQYF
>TRBV5-6|.|TRBJ1-1|.
TGTGCCAGCAGCTACAGGGCCCCACAGAATCGGTGGACTGAAGCTTTCTTT
CASSYRAPQNRWTEAFF
>TRBV28|.|TRBJ1-4|.
TGTGCCATCTCACAGTACGTAGGGGCAGAAAAACTGTTTTTT
CAISQYVGAEKLFF
>TRBV4-3|TRBD1|TRBJ1-2|.
TGCGCCAGCAGCCAGGACGACAGGGGGCAAGGCTACACCTTC
CASSQDDRGQGYTF
>TRBV2|TRBD2|TRBJ2-1|.
TGTGCCAGCAGTAGTCTAGCGGGAGTTACAAATGAGCAGTTCTTC
CASSSLAGVTNEQFF
>TRBV6-2/TRBV6-3|.|TRBJ1-5|once
TGTGCCAGCAGTTACCCCTCAGGGATGAGCAATCAGCCCCAGCATTTT
CASSYPSGMSNQPQHF